This is a list of T cell receptor beta chains from one sample in a study of T cell repertoires in cytomegalovirus infection. A single record per CDR3 protein comes from TCRdb applying MiXCR to the reads. The repertoire holds around 450,000 distinct CDR3 sequences, with approximately 32% as singletons. The specimen sequenced was PBMCs. The receptors stem from a human donor in good health (CMV status not recorded). Some clones in this sample may be carry-over from other donors' samples. CDR3s include the opening cysteine and the closing phenylalanine or tryptophan. D genes are given only for firm matches. Rows may omit the clone size; those that give it use once, few, many or a size class.

CDR3nt	CDR3aa	abundance	v_gene	d_gene	j_gene
TGCAGTGCTCCCGGGACAGGTAATCAGCCCCAGCATTTT	CSAPGTGNQPQHF	-	TRBV20-1	TRBD1	TRBJ1-5
TGTGCCAGCAGTTATGCGTCCCACACCGGGGAGCTGTTTTTT	CASSYASHTGELFF	few	TRBV6-2/TRBV6-3	-	TRBJ2-2
TGTGCCAGCAGCGCAGGGCTGCGGGGGAATGAGCAGTTCTTC	CASSAGLRGNEQFF	many	TRBV7-2	TRBD2	TRBJ2-1
TGTGCCATCAGCGGGACTAGCGGGGGCTACGAGCAGTACTTC	CAISGTSGGYEQYF	few	TRBV10-3	TRBD2	TRBJ2-7
TGCAGTGCTATGTCGGGACAGGGCTACGAGCAGTACTTC	CSAMSGQGYEQYF	few	TRBV20-1	TRBD1	TRBJ2-7
TGTGCCAGCAGCGCCGGCCAGGGATCCTACAATGAGCAGTTCTTC	CASSAGQGSYNEQFF	-	TRBV11-3	-	TRBJ2-1
TGCGCCAGCAGCCAAGGAAAGATAGGAACTGAAGCTTTCTTT	CASSQGKIGTEAFF	many	TRBV4-1	-	TRBJ1-1
TGTGCCAGCAGCCTTATAACAGGGGCGCAGTATTTT	CASSLITGAQYF	-	TRBV6-6	TRBD1	TRBJ2-3
TGCAGTGCTAGACTCTACAGGGGGGGCTACAATGAGCAGTTCTTC	CSARLYRGGYNEQFF	-	TRBV20-1	-	TRBJ2-1
TGCAGCGTTGGGGAAGGTAGGGAGCAGTTCTTC	CSVGEGREQFF	-	TRBV29-1	-	TRBJ2-1
TGTGCCAGCAGCCGACACAACCAAGAGACCCAGTACTTC	CASSRHNQETQYF	few	TRBV7-9	-	TRBJ2-5
TGTGCCAGCAGTTTACGGAACGGACAGAATTCACCCCTCCACTTT	CASSLRNGQNSPLHF	-	TRBV28	-	TRBJ1-6
TGTGCCAGCAGTGTTGGGAGGGGAATCTACGAGCAGTACTTC	CASSVGRGIYEQYF	-	TRBV2	TRBD2	TRBJ2-7
TGCGCCAGCAGCCAGGGGACAGGGTTAAAGATCTATGGCTACACCTTC	CASSQGTGLKIYGYTF	-	TRBV4-1	TRBD1	TRBJ1-2
TGTGCCAGCAGTCAAGGGGGAGGGAGTAAAGAAAAACTGTTTTTT	CASSQGGGSKEKLFF	-	TRBV2	-	TRBJ1-4
TGTGCCAGCAGCGAGAGAGCGGGGGGAATCACCTACGAGCAGTACTTC	CASSERAGGITYEQYF	many	TRBV7-2	TRBD2	TRBJ2-7
TGTGCCAGCAGTCCAGGACTAGCGGGGGACACAGATACGCAGTATTTT	CASSPGLAGDTDTQYF	many	TRBV12-3/TRBV12-4	TRBD2	TRBJ2-3
TGTGCCAGCAGCTACTCCGCGGCTGAAGCTTTCTTT	CASSYSAAEAFF	-	TRBV7-9	-	TRBJ1-1
TGTGCCACCAGCTACGACAGGGGGCCGGCGGGCTACACCTTC	CATSYDRGPAGYTF	-	TRBV15	TRBD1	TRBJ1-2
TGTGCCACCAGCAGAGATAGGTGGAACACTGAAGCTTTCTTT	CATSRDRWNTEAFF	-	TRBV15	-	TRBJ1-1
TGTGCCAGCAGCCGCCAGGGATCGGGCCAGCCCCAGCATTTT	CASSRQGSGQPQHF	many	TRBV19	-	TRBJ1-5
TGTGCCAGCGGGGACAGGAAACCTAATCAGCCCCAGCATTTT	CASGDRKPNQPQHF	many	TRBV6-2/TRBV6-3	TRBD1	TRBJ1-5
TGCAGTGCTTCTCGGACTAGCGGGGGGCCTGGTGTCGATGAGCAGTTCTTC	CSASRTSGGPGVDEQFF	-	TRBV20-1	TRBD2	TRBJ2-1
TGTGCCAGCAGTAAAGGAGGGGCCTCCTACAATGAGCAGTTCTTC	CASSKGGASYNEQFF	few	TRBV6-1	-	TRBJ2-1
TGTGCCAGCAGCGGCACTAGGATGGGTATCAACACCGGGGAGCTGTTTTTT	CASSGTRMGINTGELFF	-	TRBV5-4	-	TRBJ2-2
TGTGCCAGCAGCCCCCGATCTAGCGGGGTCCTCACAGATACGCAGTATTTT	CASSPRSSGVLTDTQYF	-	TRBV7-9	TRBD2	TRBJ2-3
TGTGCTAGCAGCTCTAGCGGGGCCGAGACCCAGTACTTC	CASSSSGAETQYF	few	TRBV7-7	TRBD2	TRBJ2-5
TGTGCCAGCAGTCCCCTACAACGGGCTAATCAGCCCCAGCATTTT	CASSPLQRANQPQHF	many	TRBV28	-	TRBJ1-5
TGTGCCAGCAGCTCTGACACGGAGACCCAGTACTTC	CASSSDTETQYF	few	TRBV6-5	-	TRBJ2-5
TGCGCCAGCAGCCCAGGGACAGAAGTCAACACTGAAGCTTTCTTT	CASSPGTEVNTEAFF	few	TRBV4-1	TRBD1	TRBJ1-1
TGTGCCAGCAGCTTAGAGGTCGCAGGGTCGAGCTCCTACGAGCAGTACTTC	CASSLEVAGSSSYEQYF	-	TRBV7-2	-	TRBJ2-7
TGTGCCAGCAAACGACTAGCGGGACGATCCAATTTCTACAATGAGCAGTTCTTC	CASKRLAGRSNFYNEQFF	few	TRBV6-6	TRBD2	TRBJ2-1
TGCAGCGCAGCACCCGGGACGACCTACGAGCAGTACTTC	CSAAPGTTYEQYF	-	TRBV29-1	-	TRBJ2-7
TGTGCCAGCCGTTCGAAGACTGAAGCTTTCTTT	CASRSKTEAFF	few	TRBV27	-	TRBJ1-1
TGTGCCAGCAACACAGGGACAGAGAACACCGGGGAGCTGTTTTTT	CASNTGTENTGELFF	few	TRBV6-2/TRBV6-3	TRBD1	TRBJ2-2
TGTGCCAGCAGCTTAACGGCGGAATACGAGCAGTACTTC	CASSLTAEYEQYF	-	TRBV7-3	-	TRBJ2-7
TGTGCCAGCAGCCCGGGACTAGTTCCGAACACCGGGGAGCTGTTTTTT	CASSPGLVPNTGELFF	many	TRBV7-6	TRBD2	TRBJ2-2
TGTGCCATCGGCCAAGGGCAGGGGGGACAAGAGACCCAGTACTTC	CAIGQGQGGQETQYF	few	TRBV10-3	-	TRBJ2-5